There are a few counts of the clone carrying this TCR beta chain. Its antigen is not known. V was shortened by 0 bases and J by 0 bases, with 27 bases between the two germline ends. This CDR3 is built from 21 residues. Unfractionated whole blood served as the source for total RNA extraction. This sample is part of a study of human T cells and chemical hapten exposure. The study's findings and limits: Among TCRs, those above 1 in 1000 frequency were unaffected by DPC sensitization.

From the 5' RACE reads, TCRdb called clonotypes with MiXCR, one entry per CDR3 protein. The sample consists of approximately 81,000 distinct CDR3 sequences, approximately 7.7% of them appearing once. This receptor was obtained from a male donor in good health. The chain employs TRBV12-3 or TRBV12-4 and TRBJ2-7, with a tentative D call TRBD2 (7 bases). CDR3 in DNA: TGTGCCAGCAGTTTAGCGGCGGGGGCGAATCCCCTAAGGTTTTCCTCCTACGAGCAGTACTTC. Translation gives CASSLAAGANPLRFSSYEQYF.